A single T cell receptor (beta chain) is shown here with its context. Its antigen remains unknown. The data belong to a study of neoadjuvant nivolumab and ipilimumab in lung cancer. The CDR3 is made up of 15 amino acids. Germline CDR1 SGHAT, CDR2 FQNNGV. Trimming removed 5 bases at V and 5 bases at J, with 18 bases between. Sequencing was performed with immunoSEQ multiplex PCR; in TCRdb, only in-frame clones are kept and a portion is missing. The sample holds 10,000 to 15,000 clones, around 95% seen once. Study-level results: TCR receptors were sequenced in few samples. Pretherapy blood TCR richness correlated positively with resected tumor richness. Only two of four nivolumab-treated tumors gained richness and clonality by surgery. Compared with tumor-adjacent uninvolved lung, resected tumors showed greater richness and clonality.

The chain has TRBV11-2 and TRBJ2-5; a weak D match, TRBD1 (8 bases). Sequences were derived from peripheral blood, sampled after neoadjuvant nivolumab, alone or with ipilimumab, at or shortly before surgery. The sequence was obtained from an adult with non-small cell lung cancer. The CDR3: CASSIGQGGVETQYF. The CDR3 DNA follows: TGTGCCAGCAGCATTGGACAGGGAGGGGTGGAGACCCAGTACTTC.